This record looks at one T cell receptor beta chain sequence and its context. The antigen is not known. The length of the CDR3 is 15 residues. V was clipped by 4 bases and J by 4 bases; unmatched bases: 3. Germline values: CDR1 SGHDT, CDR2 YYEEEE. The assay was immunoSEQ multiplex PCR, and TCRdb's table has in-frame clones only and misses some. Among some 20,000 clones listed, under 99% were seen once. The data stem from a study of T cells after posttransplantation cyclophosphamide. Findings and limits, study-wide: Later post-transplant blood repertoires were often dominated by donor CD8+ memory clones. After PTCy, TRB diversity resembled that of CNI/methotrexate controls.

The naive gate required viable CD3+CD4+ or CD3+CD8+ cells with CCR7+CD45RA+CD45RO-CD95-CD27+CD28+ phenotype. The related graft donor's blood sample was taken on the day of bone marrow donation. The origin of this receptor is a man aged 35-49 years in good health, CMV-negative, and a related stem cell transplant donor. The sample comprised naive CD4+ T cells sorted from PBMCs. This rearrangement joins TRBV5-6 to TRBJ2-1, with 12 bases fitting TRBD2. The CDR3, as DNA: TGTGCCAGCAGCCAAGGACTAGCGGGGTACAATGAGCAGTTCTTC. It specifies CASSQGLAGYNEQFF.